Each of the 27 T cell receptor beta chains below was sequenced from the same sample in a study of CD8 T cells in ankylosing spondylitis. TCRdb used MiXCR to reprocess the 5' RACE reads, holding one entry per CDR3 protein. The sample consists of about 130,000 distinct CDR3 sequences, roughly a tenth of them appearing once. The sequenced material came from blood, either unsorted or a sorted T cell fraction (not recorded which). Receptors were obtained from a male donor with ankylosing spondylitis or in good health (not recorded which).

This clonotype occurred many times. The chain recombines TRBV7-2 with TRBJ2-1; D may be TRBD1 or TRBD2 (5 bases each). Germline V gives CDR1 SGHTA, CDR2 FQGNSA. Trimming left V 3 bases short and J 12 bases short, with 18 bases between. The CDR3 covers 14 residues. DNA for the CDR3: TGTGCCAGCAGCTTCCCCGGGACCCCGACAGCGCAGTTCTTC. This translates into CASSFPGTPTAQFF.

The chain carries TRBV7-9 and TRBJ2-1, with D maybe TRBD2 (6 bases). V dropped 3 bases and J dropped 1 base, with 7 bases sitting between them. This CDR3 has 14 amino acids. In germline, CDR1 is SEHNR, CDR2 FQNEAQ (reference sequence). For the CDR3, the DNA is TGTGCCAGCAGCTTCGGGGGTTCCTACAATGAGCAGTTCTTC. Amino acids: CASSFGGSYNEQFF.

This clonotype was found many times. This chain uses TRBV12-3 or TRBV12-4 with TRBJ2-5; 9 bases match TRBD1. The trim removed 3 bases at V and 4 bases at J, leaving 12 bases unmatched. This CDR3 contains 17 residues. The CDR3 nucleotides are TGTGCCAGCAGTTTTGGGACAGGGATTTGGCGGATAGAGACCCAGTACTTC. This codes for CASSFGTGIWRIETQYF.

The chain combines TRBV20-1 with TRBJ2-7, with 11 bases fitting TRBD2. Germline V gene data show CDR1 as DFQATT and CDR2 as SNEGSKA (reference sequence). V dropped 3 bases and J dropped 1; count of bases not matched to a gene: 8. The CDR3 runs to 16 residues. This chain's CDR3 is CSASPSGRLQSYEQYF. The DNA of the CDR3 is TGCAGTGCTAGTCCTAGCGGGAGGCTACAATCCTACGAGCAGTACTTC.

At least ten counts were recorded for this clonotype. The CDR3, as DNA: TGTGCCAGCAGCTTAGAACCGGGGCTTAGCACAGATACGCAGTATTTT. Protein product: CASSLEPGLSTDTQYF. The chain couples TRBV7-2 to TRBJ2-3; D possibly matches TRBD1 or TRBD2 (5 bases each). Trimming pared 1 base from V and 0 bases from J, leaving 11 bases between. This CDR3 contains 16 residues. Looked up from germline, CDR1 is SGHTA and CDR2 is FQGNSA. The whole variable domain, remainder taken from reference TRBV7-2 and TRBJ2-3, is GAGVSQSPSNKVTEKGKDVELRCDPISGHTALYWYRQSLGQGLEFLIYFQGNSAPDKSGLPSDRFSAERTGGSVSTLTIQRTQQEDSAVYLCASSLEPGLSTDTQYFGPGTRLTVL.

This chain joins TRBV18 and TRBJ2-5; 15 bases fit TRBD2. The CDR3 has 16 residues. The J segment lost 10 bases and the V segment lost 5 bases, leaving 11 bases of the junction unmatched. Germline V gene lookup returns CDR1 KGHSH and CDR2 LQKENI. The CDR3 nucleotides are TGTGCCAGCTCAAACGGACTAGCGGGGGGGGCTTTGGACCAGTACTTC. Amino acids: CASSNGLAGGALDQYF.

This clonotype was recorded at least ten times. The gene calls are TRBV29-1 and TRBJ2-5, with D unclear. Trimming pared 4 bases from V and 1 base from J, leaving 10 bases between. Germline values: CDR1 SQVTM, CDR2 ANQGSEA. The CDR3 runs to 13 residues. CDR3 amino acids: CSVVVVGQETQYF. The CDR3, as DNA: TGCAGCGTTGTTGTGGTGGGCCAAGAGACCCAGTACTTC.

This clonotype has only a few counts. This chain joins TRBV3-1 and TRBJ2-1, with TRBD2 matching over 8 bases. Per the germline V gene, CDR1 is LGHDT and CDR2 is YNNKEL (reference sequence). V lost 4 bases to trimming and J lost 0 bases; unmatched junction nucleotides: 2. The CDR3 spans 15 residues. CDR3 in amino acids: CASSLGRASYNEQFF. The CDR3 DNA follows: TGTGCCAGCAGCCTCGGGAGGGCCTCCTACAATGAGCAGTTCTTC.

The sample holds a few counts of this clonotype. V is TRBV3-1 and J is TRBJ2-1; 9 positions agree with TRBD2. Per the germline V gene, CDR1 is LGHDT and CDR2 is YNNKEL (reference sequence). The V segment lost 1 base and the J segment 4 bases; nucleotides outside the gene matches: 2. This CDR3 has 15 residues. The chain's CDR3 is CASSQGTSEYNEQFF. The CDR3 bases are TGTGCCAGCAGCCAAGGGACTAGCGAGTACAATGAGCAGTTCTTC.

This clonotype was seen ten or more times. The gene calls are TRBV5-1 and TRBJ2-5; D perhaps matches TRBD1 (5 bases). This CDR3 has 13 residues. The V gene's germline CDR1 is SGHRS and CDR2 YFSETQ. The V gene lost 5 bases and the J gene lost 5 bases, with 13 bases spanning the gap. The CDR3 is CASRPDIWETQYF. In DNA form, the CDR3 reads TGCGCCAGCAGACCGGACATCTGGGAGACCCAGTACTTC.

This clonotype was picked up many times. This sequence joins TRBV7-8 and TRBJ1-6, with 8 bases aligning to TRBD1. The J segment lost 8 bases and the V segment lost 5 bases, leaving 5 bases of the junction unmatched. Germline V gene sequence: CDR1 SGHVS, CDR2 FQNEAQ. The CDR3 is made up of 14 amino acids. DNA for the CDR3: TGTGCCAGCAGCCCCGACAGGGGCGATTCACCCCTCCACTTT. Its protein product is CASSPDRGDSPLHF.

J is TRBJ2-1 and V is TRBV9; TRBD2 matches at 7 bases. CDR1 is SGDLS and CDR2 is YYNGEE in the germline V gene. Unmatched junction bases numbered 3, after V lost 3 bases and J lost 0 bases. This CDR3 has 15 amino acids. This chain's CDR3 is CASSDAGDSYNEQFF. The CDR3 region has the DNA TGTGCCAGCAGCGACGCGGGGGACTCCTACAATGAGCAGTTCTTC.

This clonotype has at least ten counts. The CDR3 loop reads CSARPIEDQTQYF. DNA for the CDR3: TGCAGTGCTAGACCTATAGAGGATCAGACCCAGTACTTC. This chain joins TRBV20-1 and TRBJ2-5; D is ambiguous. Germline V gene sequence: CDR1 DFQATT, CDR2 SNEGSKA (reference sequence). CDR3 length equals 13 residues. The V and J ends lost 2 bases and 6 bases respectively, with 13 bases between them.

In DNA, the CDR3 is TGTGCCAGCAGCCAAATTGGTAGGGCCCCCCATGAGCAGTTCTTC. It codes for CASSQIGRAPHEQFF. This chain joins TRBV11-3 and TRBJ2-1; D gene ambiguous. Germline V gives CDR1 SGHNT, CDR2 YENEEA. Trimming removed 5 bases from V and 8 bases from J, with 19 bases in between. The CDR3 is 15 amino acids.

This clonotype was observed a handful of times. The chain carries TRBV6-2 or TRBV6-3 and TRBJ2-7; 7 nucleotides align to TRBD1. CDR3 length: 16 residues. Germline V lookup: CDR1 MNHEY, CDR2 SVGEGT. The junction had 12 bases not matched to a gene; V was cut back by 2 bases and J by 5 bases. This CDR3 reads CASSYPHLRDRDEQYF. The CDR3, as DNA: TGTGCCAGCAGTTACCCACACCTACGGGACAGAGACGAGCAGTACTTC.

The sample holds a few counts of this clonotype. The chain joins TRBV4-3 to TRBJ1-2, with no clear D. V was cut by 1 base and J by 4 bases, with 10 bases left in between. CDR3 length: 14 residues. Germline-derived CDR1 and CDR2 are LGHNA and YSLEER. The CDR3 loop reads CASSQVETRYGYTF. The CDR3 DNA follows: TGCGCCAGCAGCCAAGTTGAAACCCGCTATGGCTACACCTTC.

This clonotype was seen only a few times. The V call is TRBV12-3 or TRBV12-4, the J call TRBJ2-3; TRBD1 matches at 8 bases. Trimming removed 6 bases from V and 2 bases from J; junction bases left unmatched: 7. CDR3 length equals 15 residues. CDR3 region: CASSKGQAHTDTQYF. The CDR3 DNA sequence: TGTGCCAGCAGCAAGGGACAGGCCCACACAGATACGCAGTATTTT.

This clonotype was seen ten or more times. This chain links TRBV10-3 with TRBJ2-7; D ambiguous. Germline V lookup: CDR1 ENHRY, CDR2 SYGVKD. The CDR3 contains 14 residues. The germline V and J ends were trimmed by 6 bases and 2 bases, with 14 bases remaining between them. The CDR3 sequence: CAISPDSQPYEQYF. Here the CDR3 DNA reads TGTGCCATCAGCCCGGATTCGCAGCCCTACGAGCAGTACTTC.

Many counts were recorded for this clonotype. The J gene is TRBJ2-2, the V gene TRBV12-3 or TRBV12-4; the match to TRBD2 covers 15 bases. The junction had 7 bases not matched to a gene; V was cut back by 6 bases and J by 2 bases. This CDR3 contains 18 residues. This chain's CDR3 is CASRPGTSGRPNTGELFF. CDR3 in DNA: TGTGCCAGCAGGCCCGGGACTAGCGGGAGGCCTAACACCGGGGAGCTGTTTTTT.

This clonotype was observed at least ten times. V gene TRBV4-3 combines with J gene TRBJ1-1; no clear D gene. CDR1 and CDR2 from the germline V gene are LGHNA and YSLEER. V lost 0 bases and J lost 1, with 6 bases in between. This CDR3 is 14 amino acids long. CDR3 nucleotide sequence: TGCGCCAGCAGCCAAGATCTAAGGAACACTGAAGCTTTCTTT. Residues: CASSQDLRNTEAFF.

There are a few counts of this clonotype. The V gene is TRBV6-5, the J gene TRBJ1-3, with 7 nucleotides matching TRBD1. The CDR3 has 16 amino acids. With V trimmed by 2 bases and J by 4 bases, 8 bases remained unmatched. CDR1 and CDR2 from the germline V gene are MNHEY and SVGAGI. The CDR3: CASSYDRAAKGNTIYF. For the CDR3, the DNA is TGTGCCAGCAGTTACGACAGGGCGGCAAAAGGAAACACCATATATTTT.

The V call is TRBV7-9, the J call TRBJ2-3, with D unresolved. Per the germline V gene, CDR1 is SEHNR and CDR2 is FQNEAQ (reference sequence). Trimming pared 2 bases from V and 2 bases from J, leaving 5 bases between. The CDR3 has 13 amino acids. Written as DNA, the CDR3 is TGTGCCAGCAGCTTATTGAACACAGATACGCAGTATTTT. It translates to CASSLLNTDTQYF.

This clonotype was seen ten or more times. The chain joins TRBV21-1 to TRBJ2-3; the table's D gene call, TRBD1, was not cross checked with the DNA. TRBV21-1 corresponds to a pseudogene. This CDR3 has 16 residues. The CDR3 DNA reads as TGTGCCAGCAGCAACGTGAGGGGGGACGTATCAGATACGCAGTATTTT. This encodes CASSNVRGDVSDTQYF.

This clonotype was seen a few times. The V gene is TRBV5-6, the J gene TRBJ2-5, with D perhaps matching TRBD2 (7 bases). V dropped 5 bases and J dropped 5 bases, with 19 bases sitting between them. This CDR3 comprises 15 residues. Germline CDR1 reads SGHDT; CDR2 reads YYEEEE. CDR3 loop: CASSRDGGLLETQYF. The CDR3 DNA follows: TGTGCCAGCAGTAGGGACGGGGGGCTGTTGGAGACCCAGTACTTC.

V and J are TRBV5-1 and TRBJ2-1; D is perhaps TRBD1 or TRBD2 (5 bases each). Germline CDR1 and CDR2: SGHRS and YFSETQ. CDR3 length: 15 amino acids. The V end lost 0 bases, the J end lost 6 bases, and 13 bases lay between the germline ends. The CDR3 sequence: CASSLAPGAGNEQFF. In DNA form, the CDR3 reads TGCGCCAGCAGCTTGGCCCCCGGGGCGGGCAATGAGCAGTTCTTC.

The chain carries TRBV19 and TRBJ2-5; unclear D gene. V shed 5 bases and J shed 5 bases, with 9 bases lying between them. Germline values: CDR1 LNHDA, CDR2 SQIVND (reference sequence). The length of the CDR3 is 12 residues. The CDR3 DNA follows: TGTGCCAGTAGTCCCGGCAGGGAGACCCAGTACTTC. This encodes CASSPGRETQYF.

This clonotype occurred many times. This chain connects TRBV7-8 to TRBJ2-1; TRBD2 matches 8 bases. The germline CDR1 and CDR2 sequences are SGHVS and FQNEAQ. Trimming cost V 0 bases and J 6 bases; bases outside gene matches: 4. This CDR3 has 15 amino acids. The CDR3 region is CASSLAGRVLNEQFF. CDR3 sequence (DNA): TGTGCCAGCAGCTTAGCCGGGAGGGTCCTCAATGAGCAGTTCTTC.